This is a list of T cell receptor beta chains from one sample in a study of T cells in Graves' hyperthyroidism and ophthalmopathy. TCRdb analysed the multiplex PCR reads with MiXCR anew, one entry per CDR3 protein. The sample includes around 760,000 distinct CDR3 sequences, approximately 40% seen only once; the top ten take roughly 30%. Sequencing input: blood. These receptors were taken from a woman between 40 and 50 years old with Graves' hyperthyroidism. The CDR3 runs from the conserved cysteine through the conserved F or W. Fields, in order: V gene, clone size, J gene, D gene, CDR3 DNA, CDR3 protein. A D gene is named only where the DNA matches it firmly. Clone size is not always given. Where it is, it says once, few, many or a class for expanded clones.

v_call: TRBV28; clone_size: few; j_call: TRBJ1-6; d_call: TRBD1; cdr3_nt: TGTGCCAGCAGTCTCATCGACAGGGACTATCCACCCCTCCACTTT; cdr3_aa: CASSLIDRDYPPLHF
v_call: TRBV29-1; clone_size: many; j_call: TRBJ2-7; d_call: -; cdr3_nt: TGCAGCGTTCAGGAACAGGGACAAGTCACCGGGCAGTACTTC; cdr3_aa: CSVQEQGQVTGQYF
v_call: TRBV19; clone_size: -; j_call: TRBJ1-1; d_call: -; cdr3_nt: TGTGCCAGTAGTATAGTTCGAGACAGTGAAGCTTTCTTT; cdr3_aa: CASSIVRDSEAFF
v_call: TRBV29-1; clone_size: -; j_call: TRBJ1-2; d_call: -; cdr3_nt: TGCAGCTTGGAAGGGGGAGCTAACTATGGCTACACCTTC; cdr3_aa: CSLEGGANYGYTF
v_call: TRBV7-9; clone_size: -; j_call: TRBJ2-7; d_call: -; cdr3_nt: TGTGCCAGCACTTCGACGGCTGTCTGGTACGAGCAGTACTTC; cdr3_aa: CASTSTAVWYEQYF
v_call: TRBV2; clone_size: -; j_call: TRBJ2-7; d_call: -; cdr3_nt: TGTGCCAGCCGGTCGTGGGGATGGGAGAAAACCTACGAGCAGTACTTC; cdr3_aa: CASRSWGWEKTYEQYF
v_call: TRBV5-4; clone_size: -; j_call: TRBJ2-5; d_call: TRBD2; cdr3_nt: TGTGCCAGCAGCCCCGAAGCGGGGGCCGGGATAGAGACCCAGTACTTC; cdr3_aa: CASSPEAGAGIETQYF
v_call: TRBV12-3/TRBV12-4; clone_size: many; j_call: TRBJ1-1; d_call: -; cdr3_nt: TGTGCCAGCAGTTTGAGAGGGGAGAACACTGAAGCTTTCTTT; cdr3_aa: CASSLRGENTEAFF
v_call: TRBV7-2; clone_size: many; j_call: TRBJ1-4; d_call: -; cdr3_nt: TGTGCCAGCAGCCAGGAAACAGGGAATACGTATTTTTTT; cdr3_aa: CASSQETGNTYFF
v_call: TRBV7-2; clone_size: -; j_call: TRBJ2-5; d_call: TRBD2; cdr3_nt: TGTGCCAGCAGTCCGGGAAATCGGGGGGGCAGAGAGACCCAGTACTTC; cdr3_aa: CASSPGNRGGRETQYF
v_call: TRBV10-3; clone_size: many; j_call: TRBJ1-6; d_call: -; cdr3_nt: TGTGCCATCAGTCCCGACAACAACTTAAATTCACCCCTCCACTTT; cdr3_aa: CAISPDNNLNSPLHF
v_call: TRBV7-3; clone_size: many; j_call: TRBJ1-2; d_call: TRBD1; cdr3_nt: TGTGCCAGCAGCTTGACAGGGGGCGAATACGATGGCTACACCTTC; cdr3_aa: CASSLTGGEYDGYTF
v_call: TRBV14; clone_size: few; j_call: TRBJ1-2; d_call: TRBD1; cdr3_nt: TGTGCCAGCAGCCAAGATCTTGGGACAGGGGGCGGAAGACATGGCTACACCTTC; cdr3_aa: CASSQDLGTGGGRHGYTF
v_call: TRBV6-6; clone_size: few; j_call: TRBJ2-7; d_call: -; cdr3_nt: TGTGCCAGCAGTTCTCGAGGGGACCACGAGCAGTACTTC; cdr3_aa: CASSSRGDHEQYF
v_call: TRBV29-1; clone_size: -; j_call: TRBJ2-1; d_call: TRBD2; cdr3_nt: TGTGCCAGCAGTTTTCTTCCCGAAGGCGGGAGGATCCTAGTCAATGAGCAGTTCTTC; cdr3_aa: CASSFLPEGGRILVNEQFF
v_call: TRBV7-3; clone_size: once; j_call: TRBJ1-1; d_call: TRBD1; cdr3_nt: TGTGCCAGCAGCCTAGGGACAGGAGCCGTGGATGAAGCTTTCTTT; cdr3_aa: CASSLGTGAVDEAFF
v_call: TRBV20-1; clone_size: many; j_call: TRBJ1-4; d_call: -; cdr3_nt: TGCAGTGCTAGCGCAGATAATGAAAAACTGTTTTTT; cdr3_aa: CSASADNEKLFF
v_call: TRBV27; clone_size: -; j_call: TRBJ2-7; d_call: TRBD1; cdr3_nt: TGTGCCAGCAGGATCGGGACAGATCGCTACGAGCAGTACTTC; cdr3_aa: CASRIGTDRYEQYF
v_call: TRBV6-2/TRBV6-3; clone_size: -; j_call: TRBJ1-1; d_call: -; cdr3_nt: TGTGCCAGCAGTTACCAGGTCACTGAAGCTTTCTTT; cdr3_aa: CASSYQVTEAFF
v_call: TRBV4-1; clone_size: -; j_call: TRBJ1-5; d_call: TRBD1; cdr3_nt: TGCACCAGCGGCCGGGACAGGGCTCAGCCCCAGCATTTT; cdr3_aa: CTSGRDRAQPQHF
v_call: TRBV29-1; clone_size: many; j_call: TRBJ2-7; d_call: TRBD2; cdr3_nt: TGCAGCGTCGCGACTAGCAACTACGAGCAGTACTTC; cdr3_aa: CSVATSNYEQYF
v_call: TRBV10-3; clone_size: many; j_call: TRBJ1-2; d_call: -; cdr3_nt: TGTGCCATCAGAAGTGGTTATGGCTACACCTTC; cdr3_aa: CAIRSGYGYTF
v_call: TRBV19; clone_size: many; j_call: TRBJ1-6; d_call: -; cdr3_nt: TGTGCCAGTAGAAAACTTGAGTGGAATTCACCCCTCCACTTT; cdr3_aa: CASRKLEWNSPLHF
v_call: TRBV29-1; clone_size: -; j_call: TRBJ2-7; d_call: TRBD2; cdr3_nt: TGCAGCTTGGCGGGAGAGAGCTCCTACGAGCAGTACTTC; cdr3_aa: CSLAGESSYEQYF
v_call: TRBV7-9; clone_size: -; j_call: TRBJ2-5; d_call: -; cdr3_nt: TGTGCCAGCAGGCGGACGGGGGACTCCAGGAGGGAGACCCAGTACTTC; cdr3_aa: CASRRTGDSRRETQYF
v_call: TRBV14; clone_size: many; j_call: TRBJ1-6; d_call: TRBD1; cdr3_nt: TGTGCCAGCAGCCAGATCACCGGGACAGGGGGTTCACCCCTCCACTTT; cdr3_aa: CASSQITGTGGSPLHF
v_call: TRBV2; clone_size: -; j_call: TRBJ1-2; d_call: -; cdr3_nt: TGTGCCAGCAGTCTCTCGAGGGGGGGGCCTGGACAGCCGGTTGGCTACACCTTC; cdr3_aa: CASSLSRGGPGQPVGYTF
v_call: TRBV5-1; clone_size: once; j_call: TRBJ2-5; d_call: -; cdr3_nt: TGCGCCAGCAGCTTTGCGTCAGACCAAGGGACCCAGTACTTC; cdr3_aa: CASSFASDQGTQYF
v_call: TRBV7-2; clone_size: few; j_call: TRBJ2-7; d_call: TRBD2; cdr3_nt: TGTGCCAGCAGCTTAACATTACTAGCGGGAGGGAGCTCCTACGAGCAGTACTTC; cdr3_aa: CASSLTLLAGGSSYEQYF
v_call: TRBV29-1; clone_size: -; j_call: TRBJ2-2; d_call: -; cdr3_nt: -; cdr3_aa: CSATDSSGANVLTFGAGTGELFF
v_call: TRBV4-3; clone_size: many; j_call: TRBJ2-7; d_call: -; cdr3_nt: TGCGCCAGCAGCCCCCGGGCAGGGGCAAACGAGCAGTACTTC; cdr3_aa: CASSPRAGANEQYF
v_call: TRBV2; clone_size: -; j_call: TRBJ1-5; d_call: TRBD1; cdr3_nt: TGTGCCACAATCAGGGGGAACAATCAGCCCCAGCATTTT; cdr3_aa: CATIRGNNQPQHF
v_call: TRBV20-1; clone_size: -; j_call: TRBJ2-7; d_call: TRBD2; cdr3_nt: TGCAGTGGGGCAGACAACCTACCCGGGACTAGCAATTTGTACGAGCAGTACTTC; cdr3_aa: CSGADNLPGTSNLYEQYF
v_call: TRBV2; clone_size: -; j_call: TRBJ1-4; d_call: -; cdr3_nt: TGTGCCAGCAGTGAATCGTCTGCAACTAATGAAAAACTGTTTTTT; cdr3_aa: CASSESSATNEKLFF
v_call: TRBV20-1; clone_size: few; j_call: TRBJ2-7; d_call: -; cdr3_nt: TGCAGTGCTAGTACTACGAAAAACGCCTACGAGCAGTACTTC; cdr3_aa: CSASTTKNAYEQYF
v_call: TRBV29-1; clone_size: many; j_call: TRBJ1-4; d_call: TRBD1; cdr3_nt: TGCAGCGGATCCGGGACAGGGAATGAAAAACTGTTTTTT; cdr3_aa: CSGSGTGNEKLFF
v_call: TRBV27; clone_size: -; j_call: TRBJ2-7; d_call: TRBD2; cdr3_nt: TGTGCCAGCAGTTTGCGCGGGAGGCGATACGAGCAGTACTTC; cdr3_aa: CASSLRGRRYEQYF
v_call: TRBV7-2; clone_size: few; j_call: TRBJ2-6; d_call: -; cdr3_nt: TGTGCCAGCAGCTTAGAGGGGGGGGCGTCTGGGGCCAACGTCCTGACTTTC; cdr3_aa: CASSLEGGASGANVLTF
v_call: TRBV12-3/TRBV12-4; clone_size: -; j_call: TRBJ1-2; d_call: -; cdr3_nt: TGTGCCAGCAGCCAAGATTCGGGCAGGGGCTATGGCTACACCTTC; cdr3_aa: CASSQDSGRGYGYTF
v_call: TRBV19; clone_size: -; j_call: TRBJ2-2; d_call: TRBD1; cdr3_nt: TGTGCCAGTAGTTTCGGACAGGGGGAGGGGGAGCTGTTTTTT; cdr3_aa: CASSFGQGEGELFF
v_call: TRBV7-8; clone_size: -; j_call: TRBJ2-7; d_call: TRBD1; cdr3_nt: TGTGCCAGCAGCGCCCTACCGGGACAGATGATTTACGAGCAGTACTTC; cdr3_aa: CASSALPGQMIYEQYF
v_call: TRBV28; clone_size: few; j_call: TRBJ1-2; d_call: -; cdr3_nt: TGTGCCAGCAGTAAGATTTCGGGGTATGGTGGCTACACCTTC; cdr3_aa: CASSKISGYGGYTF
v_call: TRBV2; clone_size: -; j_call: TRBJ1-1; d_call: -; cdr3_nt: TGTGCCAGCAGTCCACGACGTGGTGAAGCTTTCTTT; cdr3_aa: CASSPRRGEAFF
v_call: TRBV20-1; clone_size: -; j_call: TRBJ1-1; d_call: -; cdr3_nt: TGCAGTGCTAGTCCCGCAGGGCGGAACACTGAAGCTTTCTTT; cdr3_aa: CSASPAGRNTEAFF
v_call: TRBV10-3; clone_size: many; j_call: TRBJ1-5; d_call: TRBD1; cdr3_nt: TGTGCCATCAGCGGACAGGACAATAAGCCCCAGCATTTT; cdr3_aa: CAISGQDNKPQHF
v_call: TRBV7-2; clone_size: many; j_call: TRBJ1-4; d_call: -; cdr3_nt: TGTGCCAGCCGTGTCTTAGGGGGTAATGAAAAACTGTTTTTT; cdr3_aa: CASRVLGGNEKLFF
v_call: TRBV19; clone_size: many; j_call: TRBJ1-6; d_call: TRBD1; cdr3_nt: TGTGCCAGTACATCGACAGGGGGTGTTGATTCACCCCTCCACTTT; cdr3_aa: CASTSTGGVDSPLHF
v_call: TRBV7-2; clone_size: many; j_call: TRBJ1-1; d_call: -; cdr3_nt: TGTGCCAGCAGCGCCTTACCTGGGATGAACACTGAAGCTTTCTTT; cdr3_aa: CASSALPGMNTEAFF
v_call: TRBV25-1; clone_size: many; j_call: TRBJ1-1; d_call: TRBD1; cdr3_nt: TGTGCCAGCAGCAAAACAGGGGCTGAAGCTTTCTTT; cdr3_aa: CASSKTGAEAFF
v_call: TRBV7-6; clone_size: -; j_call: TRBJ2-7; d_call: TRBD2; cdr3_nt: TGTGCCAGCAGCTTTCCGACTAGCGGGGGCTCCTACGAGCAGTGCTTC; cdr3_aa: CASSFPTSGGSYEQCF
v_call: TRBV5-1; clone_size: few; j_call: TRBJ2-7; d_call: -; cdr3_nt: TGCGCCAGCAGCTTGGCCAAAGAAGCGGACTACTCCTACGAGCAGTACTTC; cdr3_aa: CASSLAKEADYSYEQYF
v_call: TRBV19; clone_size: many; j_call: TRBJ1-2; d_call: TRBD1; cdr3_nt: TGTGCCAGCCACGGACAGGGGGGGAGCTACACCTTC; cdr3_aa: CASHGQGGSYTF
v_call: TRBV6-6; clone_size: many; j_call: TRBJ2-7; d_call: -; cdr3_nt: TGTGCCAGCAGTGACGGAGGGCGGTACGAGCAGTACTTC; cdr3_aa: CASSDGGRYEQYF
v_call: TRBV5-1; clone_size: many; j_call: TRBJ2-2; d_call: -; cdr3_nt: TGTGCCAGCAGCCCGCAGGGGAACACCGGGGAGCTGTTTTTT; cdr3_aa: CASSPQGNTGELFF